The source of this T cell receptor (beta chain) is a study of T cells expressing NK-cell markers (dated by TCRdb to about 2020). Broadly, across the study: In sorted CD3+CD56+NKG2C+, CD3+CD56+NKG2C- and CD3+CD56-NKG2C+ T-cell subsets from 7 or 8 donors, TCR beta-chain repertoires were profiled. Illumina HiSeq 2000/2500, MiSeq or NextSeq was used to sequence libraries as 2 x 150 bp reads. Of the eight sequenced donors, seven were found to be HCMV-seropositive and one was found to be HCMV-seronegative. The study sequenced eight donors, all healthy volunteers chosen at random: three men and five women. The investigation overall reported the following: Those dominant clonotypes were again the most abundant among CD3+CD56-NKG2C+ cells in a handful of donors, at roughly 28.3-65%. In more than five donors, the dominant CD3+CD56+NKG2C+ clonotypes were found to rank among the top 10 CD8+ clonotypes and to make up roughly 1.0-7.0% of CD8+ T cells. It remained unclear whether the expanded NKG2C-expressing T cell clones were specific for HCMV antigens.

Concerning this clonotype itself: No cognate antigen has been identified for it.

A commercial ELISA kit detecting HCMV-specific IgG in serum was used to determine HCMV serostatus. Peripheral blood mononuclear cells were isolated from blood by Ficoll density gradient centrifugation. Taken from cysteine to phenylalanine, the CDR3 has 17 residues. The DNA is unrecorded. CDR1 and CDR2 are drawn from the germline V gene: SGHVS, FQNEAQ. TCRdb records Illumina HiSeq 2000 as the sequencer. TCR beta cDNA libraries were made by 5'RACE template switching that added a universal primer site and unique molecular identifiers. Priming for cDNA synthesis came from the TCR beta constant segment, and two successive PCR amplification steps followed. The authors' analysis ran thus. MIGEC handled demultiplexing of the reads and grouping by UMI, while MiTCR was used to assemble and quantify clonotypes. To exclude erroneous sequences, only TCR cDNA sequences supported by at least two reads were retained. The tcR package was used for downstream repertoire analysis, and clonotypes were matched between fractions using CDR3 nucleotide sequence together with V segment. VDJmatch was used to annotate antigen specificity against VDJdb, with one amino acid substitution allowed in CDR3. Based on TCRdb reprocessing of the reads, there is one entry per CDR3 protein sequence, and DNA is missing. TCRdb's processing, not the authors' own work, is the source of the V and J calls. The sample table includes 200,000 to 300,000 distinct CDR3 sequences. Of the sample, under 0.5% is held by the ten largest clones.

The V gene is TRBV7-8 and the J gene is TRBJ2-1; the TRBD2 assignment by TCRdb is unverifiable without DNA. Sequences were obtained from blood T cells: a sorted CD56 or NKG2C T cell subset, CD4+ or CD8+ T cells, or bulk PBMC T cells (not recorded which). The TCR was taken from a man between 18 and 29 years old in good health. Donor details come from another sample of the same person, matched by shared clones. The CDR3 reads as follows: CASSSNPAGKMIGEQFF.